One sample yielded the 13 T cell receptor beta chains listed below, sequenced in a study of cytomegalovirus exposure and HLA in healthy donors. Use of 60 Vbeta and 13 Jbeta primers characterized the PCR. The table came from immunoSEQ multiplex PCR; TCRdb's copy has only in-frame clones and leaves some out. Among around 150,000 clones, more than 70% were seen once, and the ten largest hold about 3%. Sequenced input: PBMCs. Receptors originate from a male donor in good health and CMV-seronegative.

This chain links TRBV7-2 with TRBJ2-2; 7 bases are shared with TRBD2. Per the germline V gene, CDR1 is SGHTA and CDR2 is FQGNSA. The length of the CDR3 is 16 residues. V was clipped by 4 bases and J by 0 bases; unmatched bases: 5. The CDR3 DNA sequence: TGTGCCAGCAGCTCAAGACTAGCACCGAACACCGGGGAGCTGTTTTTT. Its protein is CASSSRLAPNTGELFF.

This chain joins TRBV11-2 and TRBJ1-3, with 7 positions matching TRBD1. The germline CDR1 and CDR2 sequences are SGHAT and FQNNGV. After removal of 7 bases from V and 0 bases from J, the junction contained 9 bases not matched to a gene. The CDR3 loop spans 16 amino acids. The CDR3 DNA is TGTGCCAGCACACAAACAGGGGCGAGCTCTGGAAACACCATATATTTT. This encodes CASTQTGASSGNTIYF.

This clone was counted only a few times. The gene calls are TRBV30 and TRBJ2-1, with TRBD2 identical over 10 bases. CDR1 is GTSNPN, CDR2 SVGIG, per germline (reference sequence). V lost 0 bases to trimming and J lost 8 bases; unmatched junction nucleotides: 10. CDR3 length equals 16 residues. The CDR3 protein is CAWSVQRGGLRDEQFF. In nucleotides, the CDR3 is TGTGCCTGGAGTGTACAGCGGGGGGGCCTGAGGGATGAGCAGTTCTTC.

CDR3 sequence: CASSWGRDTEAFF. DNA of the CDR3: TGTGCTAGTTCGTGGGGCAGGGACACTGAAGCTTTCTTT. The chain links TRBV12-5 to TRBJ1-1; tentatively, D is TRBD1 (5 bases). Between the trimmed V and J ends, which lost 8 bases and 3 bases, there was a span of 13 bases. The germline CDR1 and CDR2 sequences are LGHNT and FRNRAP. The CDR3 length is 13 residues. The variable domain in full, with the rest retrieved from reference TRBV12-5 and TRBJ1-1, is DARVTQTPRHKVTEMGQEVTMRCQPILGHNTVFWYRQTMMQGLELLAYFRNRAPLDDSGMPKDRFSAEMPDATLATLKIQPSEPRDSAVYFCASSWGRDTEAFFGQGTRLTVV.

The chain recombines TRBV7-9 with TRBJ1-1; D is ambiguous. V lost 1 base to trimming and J lost 1 base, with 7 bases between them. The CDR3 is made up of 14 amino acids. CDR1 and CDR2 (germline): SEHNR, FQNEAQ (reference sequence). The CDR3 DNA follows: TGTGCCAGCAGCTTAGTAAGCCGGAACACTGAAGCTTTCTTT. Translated: CASSLVSRNTEAFF.

CDR3 DNA: TGTGCCAGCAGTGAAGGGATAGGGCGGGGACCGCAAGAGACCCAGTACTTC. Translation: CASSEGIGRGPQETQYF. This chain connects TRBV6-1 to TRBJ2-5, with a weak D call TRBD2 (6 bases). Trimming removed 1 base from V and 2 bases from J, with 17 bases in between. CDR3 length equals 17 residues. Germline loops: CDR1 MNHNS, CDR2 SASEGT.

This clone was detected only once. One end of the junction is discordant with germline, which a read error may explain. The chain recombines TRBV30 with TRBJ2-7; TRBD2 is a possible D gene (5 bases). The CDR3 is 14 residues long. CDR1 is GTSNPN, CDR2 SVGIG, per germline (reference sequence). CDR3 bases: TGCGCCTGGAGAGATAAAGCGGCCGCCGACGAGCAGTACTTC. This gives the protein CAWRDKAAADEQYF.

The chain joins TRBV11-2 to TRBJ1-2, with a tentative D call TRBD1 (5 bases). CDR3 length equals 14 residues. Germline values: CDR1 SGHAT, CDR2 FQNNGV. Trimming pared 5 bases from V and 4 bases from J, leaving 14 bases between. The CDR3 bases are TGTGCCAGCAGCGCCCCCGGGACTCTCTATGGCTACACCTTC. Translating gives CASSAPGTLYGYTF.

V gene TRBV19 combines with J gene TRBJ1-2; 9 bases match TRBD1. The CDR3 is made up of 14 amino acids. Trimming took 5 bases from V and 8 from J; bases not matched to a gene: 9. Germline CDR1 is LNHDA and CDR2 is SQIVND (reference sequence). The CDR3 DNA reads as TGTGCCAGTAGTGACCGGGACAGGGCTTTCGGCTACACCTTC. Protein sequence: CASSDRDRAFGYTF. The entire variable domain, with the rest obtained from reference TRBV19 and TRBJ1-2, is as follows: DGGITQSPKYLFRKEGQNVTLSCEQNLNHDAMYWYRQDPGQGLRLIYYSQIVNDFQKGDIAEGYSVSREKKESFPLTVTSAQKNPTAFYLCASSDRDRAFGYTFGSGTRLTVV.

The chain employs TRBV5-4 and TRBJ1-3; D unresolved. CDR1 is SGHNT, CDR2 YYREEE, per germline (reference sequence). Trimming stripped 0 bases from V and 0 bases from J, with 16 bases between. This CDR3 is built from 18 residues. The CDR3 sequence is CASSLVVKRGGSGNTIYF. The CDR3 coding sequence is TGTGCCAGCAGCTTGGTGGTAAAACGGGGTGGCTCTGGAAACACCATATATTTT.

The V and J genes are TRBV19 and TRBJ2-5, with D possibly matching TRBD1 (7 bases). V lost 6 bases and J lost 5, with 13 bases in between. CDR3 length: 13 amino acids. Per the germline V gene, CDR1 is LNHDA and CDR2 is SQIVND (reference sequence). The CDR3 sequence is CASSAAGGETQYF. The DNA for the CDR3 is TGTGCCAGTAGCGCCGCAGGGGGGGAGACCCAGTACTTC. The whole variable domain, filled in from reference TRBV19 and TRBJ2-5, reads DGGITQSPKYLFRKEGQNVTLSCEQNLNHDAMYWYRQDPGQGLRLIYYSQIVNDFQKGDIAEGYSVSREKKESFPLTVTSAQKNPTAFYLCASSAAGGETQYFGPGTRLLVL.

The V gene is TRBV5-4, the J gene TRBJ2-2; 11 bases are shared with TRBD1. CDR1 and CDR2 from the germline V gene are SGHNT and YYREEE (reference sequence). The CDR3 length is 15 residues. V gave up 4 bases and J gave up 6 bases; unmatched junction bases: 5. The CDR3 DNA follows: TGTGCCAGCAGCCGAGGACAGGGGGCGGCCGGGGAGCTGTTTTTT. Translation: CASSRGQGAAGELFF.

The rearrangement links TRBV19 to TRBJ1-3, with no clear D. This CDR3 is 16 amino acids long. Between the trimmed V and J ends, which lost 1 base and 0 bases, there was a span of 10 bases. The germline CDR1 and CDR2 sequences are LNHDA and SQIVND (reference sequence). This chain's CDR3 is CASSIGHMNSGNTIYF. The CDR3 nucleotides are TGTGCCAGTAGTATAGGCCACATGAACTCTGGAAACACCATATATTTT.